This TCR beta chain was captured by sequencing in a study of blood T cell repertoires in COVID-19. Study as a whole: Donors in the United States, Italy and Spain gave samples during acute or convalescent COVID-19.

Profiling relied on immunoSEQ multiplex PCR, and the TCRdb table lists in-frame clones only, not all of them. The sample contains around 330,000 clones, over 75% of which appear only once. From germline, CDR1 is MNHEY and CDR2 SMNVEV (reference sequence). V was shortened by 3 bases and J by 5 bases, with 11 bases between the two germline ends. The CDR3 runs 13 residues. This sequence joins TRBV27 and TRBJ2-7, with D possibly being TRBD2 (6 bases). The sequence derives from a woman in her forties or fifties with active or convalescent COVID-19. The sample taken for sequencing was peripheral blood. CDR3 coding DNA: TGTGCCAGCAGTTTCGGAGGGTCCAACGAGCAGTACTTC. This sequence encodes CASSFGGSNEQYF.